This T cell receptor beta chain was captured in a study of OX40 agonist ivuxolimab in advanced cancers. Across the whole study: Patients took ivuxolimab, an agonistic anti-OX40 (CD134) antibody. Hepatocellular carcinoma, melanoma, renal cell or head and neck cancer affected the dose-escalation patients.

Repertoires were generated with immunoSEQ multiplex PCR, while TCRdb's copy carries only in-frame clones and drops some. The data contain some 95,000 clones, 80% to 90% of them singletons. Germline CDR1 SGHAT, CDR2 FQDESV (reference sequence). V gave up 1 base and J gave up 4 bases, with 20 bases separating them. This CDR3 contains 18 residues. The sample in question was CD4+ or CD8+ T cells sorted from blood, obtained in a trial of the OX40 agonist ivuxolimab. The clonotype originates from an adult with an advanced solid tumor such as melanoma, head and neck, liver or kidney cancer. This sequence joins TRBV11-1 and TRBJ2-1, with D possibly being TRBD1 or TRBD2 (5 bases each). CDR3 nucleotides: TGTGCCAGCAGCTTAGGAGGTCTTGGGGCGGGCCCATACAATGAGCAGTTCTTC. The encoded protein is CASSLGGLGAGPYNEQFF.